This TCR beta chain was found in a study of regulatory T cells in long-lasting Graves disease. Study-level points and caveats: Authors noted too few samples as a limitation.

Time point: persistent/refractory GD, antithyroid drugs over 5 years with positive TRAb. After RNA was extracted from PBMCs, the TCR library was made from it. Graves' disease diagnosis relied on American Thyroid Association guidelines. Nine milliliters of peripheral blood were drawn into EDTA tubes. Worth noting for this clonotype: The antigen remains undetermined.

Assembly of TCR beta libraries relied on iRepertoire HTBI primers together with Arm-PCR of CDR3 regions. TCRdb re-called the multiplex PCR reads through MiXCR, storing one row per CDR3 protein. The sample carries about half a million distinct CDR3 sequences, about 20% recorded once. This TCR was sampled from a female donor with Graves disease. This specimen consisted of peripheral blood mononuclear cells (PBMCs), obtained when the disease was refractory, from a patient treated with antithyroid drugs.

As DNA, the CDR3 is TGCAGCGTTGAAGGGGACAGGGGGGCGAATAACTATGGCTACACCTTC. Its translation: CSVEGDRGANNYGYTF. The chain uses TRBV29-1 and TRBJ1-2; TRBD1 agrees at 11 bases. With 1 base clipped from V and 1 base from J, the junction kept 5 bases outside the gene matches. Germline V lookup: CDR1 SQVTM, CDR2 ANQGSEA. This CDR3 has 16 amino acids. Full variable domain (rest looked up from reference TRBV29-1 and TRBJ1-2): SAVISQKPSRDICQRGTSLTIQCQVDSQVTMMFWYRQQPGQSLTLIATANQGSEATYESGFVIDKFPISRPNLTFSTLTVSNMSPEDSSIYLCSVEGDRGANNYGYTFGSGTRLTVV.